Given below is one T cell receptor beta chain in context. The antigen is undetermined. The data stem from a study of T cell responses to AZD1222 COVID-19 vaccine. Background on the study: Pooling covered second doses at about 4 or about 12 weeks.

Study-wide findings and caveats: Only five to seven AZD1222 recipients were seropositive at baseline. Donors, mostly white British, included more females; clonal diversity was possibly underestimated. Repertoire sampling was restricted to post-peak T cell response timepoints.

In germline, CDR1 is SGHNT, CDR2 YENEEA. With 2 bases removed from V and 0 bases from J, the gap between germline ends came to 10 bases. The CDR3 has 15 amino acids. This table comes from immunoSEQ multiplex PCR, and its TCRdb copy is limited to in-frame clones, with some not included. The table has 100,000 to 120,000 clones, 92% seen once; the top ten hold under 10%. This specimen consisted of peripheral blood, obtained on day 0 of AZD1222 vaccination. The TCR was taken from an adult in good health. The chain carries TRBV11-3 and TRBJ2-5; D perhaps matches TRBD2 (5 bases). The CDR3 reads CASSLYQADQETQYF. The CDR3 nucleotides are TGTGCCAGCAGCTTATATCAAGCGGACCAAGAGACCCAGTACTTC.